This entry is about one T cell receptor (beta chain). Assay: immunoSEQ multiplex PCR; the TCRdb copy retains only in-frame clones and omits some. The data contain more than 2 million clones, roughly 94% of them seen just once; the ten biggest clones take up about 0.13%. The data belong to a study of shared clonotypes between healthy human individuals. CD4+ cell separation produced CD45RA+ naive and CD45RA-negative memory subsets. This TCR came from a man aged 18 to 30 in good health. Sequencing used naive CD4+ T cells sorted from blood. Subset meaning: CD45RA+ positively selected.

The CDR3 bases are TGTGCCAGCAGTTTGACAGGGGGCTCCTCCTACGAGCAGTACTTC. The encoded protein is CASSLTGGSSYEQYF. The chain uses TRBV27 and TRBJ2-7, with TRBD1 matching over 10 bases. Germline-derived CDR1 and CDR2 are MNHEY and SMNVEV (reference sequence). V gave up 3 bases and J gave up 0 bases; unmatched junction bases: 2. This CDR3 has 15 amino acids.